This paragraph covers one T cell receptor (beta chain) sequence. Its antigen is still unknown. This sample was taken from a study of cytomegalovirus exposure and HLA in healthy donors. The CDR3 spans 14 residues. Trimming took off 5 bases at V and 4 bases at J, with 11 bases between the two ends. Germline lookup yields CDR1 LNHDA and CDR2 SQIVND (reference sequence). It was with 60 Vbeta and 13 Jbeta primers that the PCR ran. Assay: immunoSEQ multiplex PCR; the TCRdb copy retains only in-frame clones and omits some. Its clone listing holds approximately 45,000 clones. Notes on the study in general: Upon later analysis, TCR association rates were observed to vary by HLA locus, being highest for DRB1 and lowest for HLA-C.

The chain links TRBV19 to TRBJ1-4; D not resolved. The receptor was derived from a male donor in good health and CMV-seronegative. Sequencing was done on a sample of PBMCs. In nucleotides, the CDR3 is TGTGCCAGTAGTCCAGGAACCCTTAATGAAAAACTGTTTTTT. Amino acids: CASSPGTLNEKLFF.